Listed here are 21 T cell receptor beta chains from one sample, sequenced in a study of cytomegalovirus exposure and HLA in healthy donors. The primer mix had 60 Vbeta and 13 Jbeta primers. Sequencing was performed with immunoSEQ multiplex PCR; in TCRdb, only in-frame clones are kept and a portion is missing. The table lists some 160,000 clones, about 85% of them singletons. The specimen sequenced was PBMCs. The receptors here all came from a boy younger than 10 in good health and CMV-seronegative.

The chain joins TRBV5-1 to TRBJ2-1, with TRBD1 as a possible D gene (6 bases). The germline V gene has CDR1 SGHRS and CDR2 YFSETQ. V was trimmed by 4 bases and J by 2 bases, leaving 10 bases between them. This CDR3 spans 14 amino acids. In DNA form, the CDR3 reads TGCGCCAGCAGCACACAGGGTGCCTACAATGAGCAGTTCTTC. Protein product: CASSTQGAYNEQFF. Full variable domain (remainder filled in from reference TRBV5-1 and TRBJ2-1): KAGVTQTPRYLIKTRGQQVTLSCSPISGHRSVSWYQQTPGQGLQFLFEYFSETQRNKGNFPGRFSGRQFSNSRSEMNVSTLELGDSALYLCASSTQGAYNEQFFGPGTRLTVL.

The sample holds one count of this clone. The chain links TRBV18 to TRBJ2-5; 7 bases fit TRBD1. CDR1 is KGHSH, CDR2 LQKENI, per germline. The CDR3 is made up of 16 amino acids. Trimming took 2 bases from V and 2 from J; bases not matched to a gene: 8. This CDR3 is CASSPTPRTGQETQYF. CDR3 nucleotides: TGTGCCAGCTCACCAACTCCTCGGACAGGACAAGAGACCCAGTACTTC.

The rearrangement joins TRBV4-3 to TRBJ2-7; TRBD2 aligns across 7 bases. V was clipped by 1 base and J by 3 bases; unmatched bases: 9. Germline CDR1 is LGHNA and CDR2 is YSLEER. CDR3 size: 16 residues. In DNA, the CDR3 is TGCGCCAGCAGCCAAGTGGCGGCTAGCGGTATCTACGAGCAGTACTTC. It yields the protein CASSQVAASGIYEQYF.

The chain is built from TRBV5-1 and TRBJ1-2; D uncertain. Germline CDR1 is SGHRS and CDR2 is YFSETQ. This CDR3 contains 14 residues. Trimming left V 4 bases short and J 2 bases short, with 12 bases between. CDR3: CASSPIGSNYGYTF. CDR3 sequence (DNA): TGCGCCAGCAGCCCTATCGGGTCCAACTATGGCTACACCTTC.

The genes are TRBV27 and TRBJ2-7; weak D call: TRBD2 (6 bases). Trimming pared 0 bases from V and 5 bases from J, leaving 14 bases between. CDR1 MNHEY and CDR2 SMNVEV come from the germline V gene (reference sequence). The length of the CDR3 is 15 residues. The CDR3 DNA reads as TGTGCCAGCAGTTTATCCTCTCGGCGGGGTAACGAGCAGTACTTC. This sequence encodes CASSLSSRRGNEQYF.

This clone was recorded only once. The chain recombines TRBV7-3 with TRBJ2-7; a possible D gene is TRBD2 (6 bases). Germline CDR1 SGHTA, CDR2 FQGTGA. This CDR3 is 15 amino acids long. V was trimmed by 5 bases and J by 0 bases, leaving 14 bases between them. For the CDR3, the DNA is TGTGCCAGCAGCCTCCGTGGAGGGCCCTCCTACGAGCAGTACTTC. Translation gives CASSLRGGPSYEQYF.

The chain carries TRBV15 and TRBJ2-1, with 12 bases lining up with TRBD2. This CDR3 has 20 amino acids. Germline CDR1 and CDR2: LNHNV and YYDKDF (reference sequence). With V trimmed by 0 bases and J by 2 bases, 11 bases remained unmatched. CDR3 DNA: TGTGCCACCAGCAGAGACTGGGGTCCACTAGCGGGGGGACCCTACAATGAGCAGTTCTTC. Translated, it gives CATSRDWGPLAGGPYNEQFF.

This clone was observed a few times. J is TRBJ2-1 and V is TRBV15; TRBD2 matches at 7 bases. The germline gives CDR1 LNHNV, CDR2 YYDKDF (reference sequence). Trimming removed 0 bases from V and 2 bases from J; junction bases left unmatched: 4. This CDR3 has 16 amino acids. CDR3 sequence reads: CATSREEGLPYNEQFF. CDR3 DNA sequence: TGTGCCACCAGCAGAGAAGAGGGACTACCCTACAATGAGCAGTTCTTC.

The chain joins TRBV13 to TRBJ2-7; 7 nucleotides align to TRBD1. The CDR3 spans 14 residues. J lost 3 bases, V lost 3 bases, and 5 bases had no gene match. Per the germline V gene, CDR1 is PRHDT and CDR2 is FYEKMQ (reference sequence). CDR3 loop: CASSFRDRNYEQYF. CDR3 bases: TGTGCCAGCAGCTTCCGGGACAGAAACTACGAGCAGTACTTC. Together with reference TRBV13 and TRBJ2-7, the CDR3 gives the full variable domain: AAGVIQSPRHLIKEKRETATLKCYPIPRHDTVYWYQQGPGQDPQFLISFYEKMQSDKGSIPDRFSAQQFSDYHSELNMSSLELGDSALYFCASSFRDRNYEQYFGPGTRLTVT.

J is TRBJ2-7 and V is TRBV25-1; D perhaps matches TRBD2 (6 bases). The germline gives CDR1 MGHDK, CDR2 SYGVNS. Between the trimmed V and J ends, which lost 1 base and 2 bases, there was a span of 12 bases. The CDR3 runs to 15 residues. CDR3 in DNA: TGTGCCAGCAGTGAATCTAGCGTTCGAACCTACGAGCAGTACTTC. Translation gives CASSESSVRTYEQYF.

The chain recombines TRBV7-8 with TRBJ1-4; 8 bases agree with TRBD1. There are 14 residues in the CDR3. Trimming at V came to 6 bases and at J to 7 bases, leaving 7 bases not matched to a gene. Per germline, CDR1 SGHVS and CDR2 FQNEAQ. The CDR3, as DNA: TGTGCCAGCAGTTTGGACAGGGTCGGTGAAAAACTGTTTTTT. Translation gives CASSLDRVGEKLFF. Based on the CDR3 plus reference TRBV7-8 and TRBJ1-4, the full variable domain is GAGVSQSPRYKVAKRGQDVALRCDPISGHVSLFWYQQALGQGPEFLTYFQNEAQLDKSGLPSDRFFAERPEGSVSTLKIQRTQQEDSAVYLCASSLDRVGEKLFFGSGTQLSVL.

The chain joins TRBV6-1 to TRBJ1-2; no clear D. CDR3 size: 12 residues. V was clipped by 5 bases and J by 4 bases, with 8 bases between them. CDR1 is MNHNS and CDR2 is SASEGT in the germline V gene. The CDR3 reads CASSIFLYGYTF. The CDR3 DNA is TGTGCCAGCAGTATTTTCCTCTATGGCTACACCTTC.

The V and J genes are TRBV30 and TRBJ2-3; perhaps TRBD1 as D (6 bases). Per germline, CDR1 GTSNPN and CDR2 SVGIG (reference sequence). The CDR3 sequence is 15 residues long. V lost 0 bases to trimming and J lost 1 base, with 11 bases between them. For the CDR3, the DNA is TGTGCCTGGAGTGTACCCACAGGGCGCACAGATACGCAGTATTTT. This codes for CAWSVPTGRTDTQYF.

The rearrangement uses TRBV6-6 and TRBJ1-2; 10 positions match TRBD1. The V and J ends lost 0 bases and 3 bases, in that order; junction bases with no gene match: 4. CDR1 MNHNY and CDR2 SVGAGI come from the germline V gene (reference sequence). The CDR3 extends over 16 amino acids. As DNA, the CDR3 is TGTGCCAGCAGTTACTCCCAGACAGGGGGCTACTATGGCTACACCTTC. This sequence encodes CASSYSQTGGYYGYTF.

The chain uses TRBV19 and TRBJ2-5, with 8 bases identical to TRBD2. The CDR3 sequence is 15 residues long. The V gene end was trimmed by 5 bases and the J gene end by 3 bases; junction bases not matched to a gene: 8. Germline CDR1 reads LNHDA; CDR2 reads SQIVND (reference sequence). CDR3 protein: CASSPSTAGEETQYF. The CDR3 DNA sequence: TGTGCCAGTAGTCCAAGTACAGCGGGAGAAGAGACCCAGTACTTC.

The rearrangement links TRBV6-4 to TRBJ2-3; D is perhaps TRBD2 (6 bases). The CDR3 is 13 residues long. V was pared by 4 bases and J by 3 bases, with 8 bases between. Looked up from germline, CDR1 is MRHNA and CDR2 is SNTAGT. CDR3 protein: CASSAGGTDTQYF. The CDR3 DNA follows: TGTGCCAGCAGTGCCGGGGGTACAGATACGCAGTATTTT.

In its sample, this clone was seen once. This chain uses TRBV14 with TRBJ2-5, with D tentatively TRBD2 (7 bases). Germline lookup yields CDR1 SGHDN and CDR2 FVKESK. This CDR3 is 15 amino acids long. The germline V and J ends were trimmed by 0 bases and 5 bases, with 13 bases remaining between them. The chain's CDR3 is CASSQDWRGGETQYF. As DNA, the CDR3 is TGTGCCAGCAGCCAAGATTGGAGGGGGGGGGAGACCCAGTACTTC.

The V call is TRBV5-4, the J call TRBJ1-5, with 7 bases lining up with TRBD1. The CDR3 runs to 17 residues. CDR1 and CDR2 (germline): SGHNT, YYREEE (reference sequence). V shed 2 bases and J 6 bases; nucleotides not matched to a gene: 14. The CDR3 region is CASSFNPTGHDAQPQHF. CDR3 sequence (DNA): TGTGCCAGCAGCTTTAACCCGACAGGGCACGACGCTCAGCCCCAGCATTTT.

The CDR3 coding sequence is TGCGCCCAGGTTTCCTATAATTCACCCCTCCACTTT. The encoded protein is CAQVSYNSPLHF. This sequence joins TRBV10-1 and TRBJ1-6; D not certain. Germline V gives CDR1 WNHNN, CDR2 SYGVQD (reference sequence). The CDR3 spans 12 residues. V lost 11 bases to trimming and J lost 1 base, with 6 bases between them.

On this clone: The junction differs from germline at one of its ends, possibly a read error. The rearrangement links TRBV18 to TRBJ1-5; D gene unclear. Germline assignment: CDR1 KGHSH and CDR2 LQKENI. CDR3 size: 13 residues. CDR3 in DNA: TGTGCCAGCTCGCTTGGTAGCACTCAGCCCCAGCATTTT. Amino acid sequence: CASSLGSTQPQHF.

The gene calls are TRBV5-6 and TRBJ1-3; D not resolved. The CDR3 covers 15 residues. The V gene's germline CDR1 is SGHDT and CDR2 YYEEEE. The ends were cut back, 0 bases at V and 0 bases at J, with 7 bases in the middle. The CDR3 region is CASSLGQISGNTIYF. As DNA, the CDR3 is TGTGCCAGCAGCTTGGGGCAGATCTCTGGAAACACCATATATTTT. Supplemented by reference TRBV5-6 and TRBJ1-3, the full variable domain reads DAGVTQSPTHLIKTRGQQVTLRCSPKSGHDTVSWYQQALGQGPQFIFQYYEEEERQRGNFPDRFSGHQFPNYSSELNVNALLLGDSALYLCASSLGQISGNTIYFGEGSWLTVV.